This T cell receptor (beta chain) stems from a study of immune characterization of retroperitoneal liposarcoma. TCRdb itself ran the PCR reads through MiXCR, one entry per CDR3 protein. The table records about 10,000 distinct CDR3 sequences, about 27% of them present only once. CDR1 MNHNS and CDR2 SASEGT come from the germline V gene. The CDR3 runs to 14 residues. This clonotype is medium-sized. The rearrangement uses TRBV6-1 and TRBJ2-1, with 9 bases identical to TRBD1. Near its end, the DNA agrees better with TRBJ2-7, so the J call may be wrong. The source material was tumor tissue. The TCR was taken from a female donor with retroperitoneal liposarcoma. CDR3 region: CASSSRQGGSGQYF. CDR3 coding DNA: TGTGCCAGCAGTAGTCGACAGGGGGGAAGCGGGCAGTACTTC.